Listed below are T cell receptor beta chains from one sample, sequenced in a study of cytomegalovirus exposure and HLA in healthy donors. Produced via immunoSEQ multiplex PCR; TCRdb's table is partial and in-frame only. The table shows 200,000 to 250,000 clones, with about 77% occurring only once. Material: PBMCs. These receptors were collected from a woman in her twenties or thirties in good health and CMV-seronegative. CDR3s include the opening cysteine and the closing phenylalanine or tryptophan. D genes are given only for firm matches. Clone sizes are given selectively: once, few, many, or a class where the clone is expanded.

clone size: once
D gene: TRBD1
J gene: TRBJ1-2
V gene: TRBV5-6
CDR3 DNA: TGTGCCAGCAGCTTGTGGACAGGTTCTGGCTACACCTTC
CDR3 protein: CASSLWTGSGYTF

clone size: .
D gene: TRBD1
J gene: TRBJ1-2
V gene: TRBV15
CDR3 DNA: TGTGCCACCAGCAGACCTTCAGGGGGCAACTATGGCTACACCTTC
CDR3 protein: CATSRPSGGNYGYTF

clone size: .
D gene: .
J gene: TRBJ1-2
V gene: TRBV2
CDR3 DNA: TGTGCCAGCACTAAACGGGTTTTTTTCCCCAATGCGAATTTCTACCCCTTC
CDR3 protein: CASTKRVFFPNANFYPF

clone size: .
D gene: .
J gene: TRBJ2-3
V gene: TRBV27
CDR3 DNA: TGTGCCAGCAGTTTATTGGTCAGTTACACAGATACGCAGTATTTT
CDR3 protein: CASSLLVSYTDTQYF

clone size: .
D gene: .
J gene: TRBJ1-4
V gene: TRBV19
CDR3 DNA: TGTGCCAGTAGTATTTGGGACAAAAATGAAAAACTGTTTTTT
CDR3 protein: CASSIWDKNEKLFF

clone size: few
D gene: .
J gene: TRBJ2-5
V gene: TRBV6-5
CDR3 DNA: TGTGCCAGCAGTGGCGGAGGGCAAGAGACCCAGTACTTC
CDR3 protein: CASSGGGQETQYF

clone size: .
D gene: .
J gene: TRBJ2-7
V gene: TRBV30
CDR3 DNA: TGTGCCGTGACGAGAGGTACCAACGAGCAGTACTTC
CDR3 protein: CAVTRGTNEQYF

clone size: few
D gene: TRBD1
J gene: TRBJ1-5
V gene: TRBV7-9
CDR3 DNA: TGTGCCAGCAGCCGCACGGGACAGGGGTTAAATCAGCCCCAGCATTTT
CDR3 protein: CASSRTGQGLNQPQHF

clone size: .
D gene: TRBD2
J gene: TRBJ2-3
V gene: TRBV28
CDR3 DNA: TGTGCCAGCAGGGGCGACCTAGCGGGAGTGGCAGATACGCAGTATTTT
CDR3 protein: CASRGDLAGVADTQYF

clone size: .
D gene: TRBD1
J gene: TRBJ2-5
V gene: TRBV23-1
CDR3 DNA: TGCGCCAGCAGTCAATCGAGGGGACAGGGTGAAGAGACCCAGTACTTC
CDR3 protein: CASSQSRGQGEETQYF

clone size: few
D gene: TRBD1
J gene: TRBJ1-1
V gene: TRBV19
CDR3 DNA: TGTGCCAGTAGTCCACAGGGGGTAGACACTGAAGCTTTCTTT
CDR3 protein: CASSPQGVDTEAFF

clone size: .
D gene: .
J gene: TRBJ1-2
V gene: TRBV5-6
CDR3 DNA: TGTGCCAGCAGTACCGTGTCACAGCCAGCTAACTATGGCTACACCTTC
CDR3 protein: CASSTVSQPANYGYTF

clone size: .
D gene: TRBD1
J gene: TRBJ1-2
V gene: TRBV18
CDR3 DNA: TGTGCCAGCTCACCAAGGACAGGGGACTATGGCTACACCTTC
CDR3 protein: CASSPRTGDYGYTF

clone size: .
D gene: TRBD1
J gene: TRBJ2-7
V gene: TRBV7-9
CDR3 DNA: TGTGCCAGCAGCTTGACCGGGACAGGGTACGAGCAGTACTTC
CDR3 protein: CASSLTGTGYEQYF

clone size: once
D gene: TRBD2
J gene: TRBJ2-5
V gene: TRBV5-8
CDR3 DNA: TGTGCCAGCAGCTTAACGCGGGGGGGAGAGACCCAGTACTTC
CDR3 protein: CASSLTRGGETQYF

clone size: .
D gene: TRBD2
J gene: TRBJ2-5
V gene: TRBV5-4
CDR3 DNA: TGTGCCAGCAGTTCCCCGACTAGCGGGAGCCAAGAGACCCAGTACTTC
CDR3 protein: CASSSPTSGSQETQYF

clone size: .
D gene: TRBD2
J gene: TRBJ2-7
V gene: TRBV7-9
CDR3 DNA: TGTGCCAGCAGCCAGCCGCTTCGGGGGGTGTCCGATGACGAGCAGTACTTC
CDR3 protein: CASSQPLRGVSDDEQYF

clone size: .
D gene: TRBD1
J gene: TRBJ2-3
V gene: TRBV19
CDR3 DNA: TGTGCCAGTAGGCAAGGACAGGCAGATACGCAGTATTTT
CDR3 protein: CASRQGQADTQYF

clone size: .
D gene: TRBD1
J gene: TRBJ1-5
V gene: TRBV5-1
CDR3 DNA: TGCGCCAGCAGCTTAGCGGGACAGGGTAATCAGCCCCAGCATTTT
CDR3 protein: CASSLAGQGNQPQHF

clone size: .
D gene: .
J gene: TRBJ2-1
V gene: TRBV7-9
CDR3 DNA: TGTGCCAGCAGCTTAGCGGGGGCGACAGTCCCCAACAATGAGCAGTTCTTC
CDR3 protein: CASSLAGATVPNNEQFF

clone size: once
D gene: .
J gene: TRBJ1-1
V gene: TRBV29-1
CDR3 DNA: TGCAGTGCCGACCGCGGGGGGAACACTGAAGCTTTCTTT
CDR3 protein: CSADRGGNTEAFF

clone size: .
D gene: TRBD1
J gene: TRBJ1-2
V gene: TRBV29-1
CDR3 DNA: TGCAGCGTGGGGGACAGCCCTAACTATGGCTACACCTTC
CDR3 protein: CSVGDSPNYGYTF

clone size: .
D gene: .
J gene: TRBJ2-3
V gene: TRBV7-9
CDR3 DNA: TGTGCCAGCAGCTTGCTGTCAGGGGCTACAGATACGCAGTATTTT
CDR3 protein: CASSLLSGATDTQYF

clone size: .
D gene: .
J gene: TRBJ2-2
V gene: TRBV19
CDR3 DNA: TGTGCCAGTAGTATCCAGGCCCGGGGTGACACCGGGGAGCTGTTTTTT
CDR3 protein: CASSIQARGDTGELFF

clone size: few
D gene: .
J gene: TRBJ2-1
V gene: TRBV6-1
CDR3 DNA: TGTGCCAGCACAGGGTTGTCCTACAATGAGCAGTTCTTC
CDR3 protein: CASTGLSYNEQFF

clone size: .
D gene: .
J gene: TRBJ2-3
V gene: TRBV7-2
CDR3 DNA: TGTGCCAGCAGCCCGGACTGGACAGATACGCAGTATTTT
CDR3 protein: CASSPDWTDTQYF

clone size: .
D gene: .
J gene: TRBJ2-7
V gene: TRBV13
CDR3 DNA: TGTGCCAGCAGCTTAGGCCGAAGGACTACTCACTACGAGCAGTACTTC
CDR3 protein: CASSLGRRTTHYEQYF

clone size: .
D gene: .
J gene: TRBJ2-7
V gene: TRBV11-2
CDR3 DNA: TGTGCCAGCAGCTTAGATCTGTGGCAGGGGCCCTACGAGCAGTACTTC
CDR3 protein: CASSLDLWQGPYEQYF

clone size: .
D gene: TRBD1
J gene: TRBJ1-2
V gene: TRBV5-4
CDR3 DNA: TGTGCCAGCAGCCCGGGACAGGGGTACTATGGCTACCCCTTC
CDR3 protein: CASSPGQGYYGYPF

clone size: .
D gene: .
J gene: TRBJ1-5
V gene: TRBV15
CDR3 DNA: TGTGCCACCAGCAATCGGGGTTTCAGTCAGCCCCAGCATTTT
CDR3 protein: CATSNRGFSQPQHF

clone size: .
D gene: TRBD1
J gene: TRBJ2-5
V gene: TRBV11-3
CDR3 DNA: TGTGCCAGCAGCTTAGATGGGACAGTCGGGACAGAGACCCAGTACTTC
CDR3 protein: CASSLDGTVGTETQYF

clone size: .
D gene: TRBD1
J gene: TRBJ2-3
V gene: TRBV7-9
CDR3 DNA: TGTGCCAGCAGCCCTCAAAGGACAGGTCCTTCCACAGATACGCAGTATTTT
CDR3 protein: CASSPQRTGPSTDTQYF

clone size: once
D gene: TRBD2
J gene: TRBJ2-3
V gene: TRBV15
CDR3 DNA: TGTGCCACCAGCAGAGATAATAGGCTAGCGGGAGGTTCCTATACGCAGTATTTT
CDR3 protein: CATSRDNRLAGGSYTQYF

clone size: few
D gene: TRBD1
J gene: TRBJ2-7
V gene: TRBV5-1
CDR3 DNA: TGCGCCAGCAGCCCTCCCGCGACAGGGTCCGAGCAGTACTTC
CDR3 protein: CASSPPATGSEQYF

clone size: .
D gene: .
J gene: TRBJ1-1
V gene: TRBV7-7
CDR3 DNA: TGTGCTAGCAGCAGCGGACAGAAATTTGAAGCTTTCTTT
CDR3 protein: CASSSGQKFEAFF

clone size: few
D gene: TRBD1
J gene: TRBJ2-3
V gene: TRBV5-6
CDR3 DNA: TGTGCCAGCAGCCTGACCGCCGGGACAGACATCACAGATACGCAGTATTTT
CDR3 protein: CASSLTAGTDITDTQYF

clone size: .
D gene: .
J gene: TRBJ1-1
V gene: TRBV19
CDR3 DNA: TGTGCCAGTAGTAAGACCGGGGGGCACGTGAATGAAGCTTTCTTT
CDR3 protein: CASSKTGGHVNEAFF

clone size: .
D gene: .
J gene: TRBJ2-1
V gene: TRBV2
CDR3 DNA: TGTGCCAGCAGTGTTGTGACACTTTACAATGAGCAGTTCTTC
CDR3 protein: CASSVVTLYNEQFF

clone size: few
D gene: TRBD1
J gene: TRBJ2-3
V gene: TRBV10-3
CDR3 DNA: TGTGCCATCAACTACAGGGGGAAGGGCCACACAGATACGCAGTATTTT
CDR3 protein: CAINYRGKGHTDTQYF

clone size: .
D gene: .
J gene: TRBJ2-2
V gene: TRBV6-1
CDR3 DNA: TGTGCCAGCAGTGATGGGCGCGGGGTGTACGGCGGGGAGCTGTTTTTT
CDR3 protein: CASSDGRGVYGGELFF

clone size: .
D gene: .
J gene: TRBJ1-1
V gene: TRBV9
CDR3 DNA: TGTGCCAGCACCCCACAGGGATCAAAAAACACTGAAGCTTTCTTT
CDR3 protein: CASTPQGSKNTEAFF

clone size: few
D gene: .
J gene: TRBJ2-1
V gene: TRBV2
CDR3 DNA: TGTGCCAGCAGTGGACTAGTTCTCCATGAGCAGTTCTTC
CDR3 protein: CASSGLVLHEQFF

clone size: .
D gene: TRBD1
J gene: TRBJ1-1
V gene: TRBV4-2
CDR3 DNA: TGTGCCAGCAGCCCACCCAGGGGGAGAGGGACTGAAGCTTTCTTT
CDR3 protein: CASSPPRGRGTEAFF

clone size: once
D gene: .
J gene: TRBJ1-3
V gene: TRBV11-3
CDR3 DNA: TGTGCCAGCAGCTTAGAGTCCCGCGGCACCATATATTTT
CDR3 protein: CASSLESRGTIYF

clone size: .
D gene: .
J gene: TRBJ2-3
V gene: TRBV5-1
CDR3 DNA: TGCGCCAGCAGCGAGGGAACTAGCACAGATACGCAGTATTTT
CDR3 protein: CASSEGTSTDTQYF

clone size: .
D gene: .
J gene: TRBJ2-7
V gene: TRBV28
CDR3 DNA: TGTGCCAGCAGTTCCCCCGGAATGCGGGAGCAGTACTTC
CDR3 protein: CASSSPGMREQYF

clone size: .
D gene: TRBD2
J gene: TRBJ2-2
V gene: TRBV19
CDR3 DNA: TGTGCCAGTAGCCACTCGGGGGGGACCGGGGAGCTGTTTTTT
CDR3 protein: CASSHSGGTGELFF

clone size: few
D gene: .
J gene: TRBJ1-6
V gene: TRBV6-6
CDR3 DNA: TGTGCCAGCAGGGTCGTCGGGGGTCCAAATTCACCCCTCCACTTT
CDR3 protein: CASRVVGGPNSPLHF

clone size: .
D gene: .
J gene: TRBJ2-5
V gene: TRBV5-4
CDR3 DNA: TGTGCCAGCAGCCCCCCCGGCAGGCAAGAGACCCAGTACTTC
CDR3 protein: CASSPPGRQETQYF

clone size: few
D gene: .
J gene: TRBJ1-1
V gene: TRBV9
CDR3 DNA: TGTGCCAGCAGCCCCAGTCCGGGGAACACTGAAGCTTTCTTT
CDR3 protein: CASSPSPGNTEAFF

clone size: few
D gene: .
J gene: TRBJ1-1
V gene: TRBV5-1
CDR3 DNA: TGCGCCAGCAGCTTTGAGGCCCCGGGGGTGGAAGCTTTCTTT
CDR3 protein: CASSFEAPGVEAFF

clone size: .
D gene: .
J gene: TRBJ2-5
V gene: TRBV2
CDR3 DNA: TGTGCCAGCAATCCAGGCGTCCAAGAGACCCAGTACTTC
CDR3 protein: CASNPGVQETQYF

clone size: .
D gene: TRBD1
J gene: TRBJ2-7
V gene: TRBV9
CDR3 DNA: TGTGCCAGCAGCGGGGGACAGGGGGCAACTTACGAGCAGTACTTC
CDR3 protein: CASSGGQGATYEQYF

clone size: .
D gene: .
J gene: TRBJ2-7
V gene: TRBV6-1
CDR3 DNA: TGTGCCAGCAGTGTGCGGGACGGCTACGAGCAGTACTTC
CDR3 protein: CASSVRDGYEQYF

clone size: few
D gene: .
J gene: TRBJ2-7
V gene: TRBV10-3
CDR3 DNA: TGTGCCATCTCCAGGACAGTCTACGAGCAGTACTTC
CDR3 protein: CAISRTVYEQYF

clone size: few
D gene: .
J gene: TRBJ2-1
V gene: TRBV7-7
CDR3 DNA: TGTGCTAGCAGCTCTACCGGGACTCCTTACAATGAGCAGTTCTTC
CDR3 protein: CASSSTGTPYNEQFF

clone size: .
D gene: .
J gene: TRBJ2-7
V gene: TRBV2
CDR3 DNA: .
CDR3 protein: CASSTSGVLEQYF

clone size: .
D gene: TRBD1
J gene: TRBJ1-1
V gene: TRBV7-3
CDR3 DNA: TGTGCCAGCCGGGACAGCGGAGGGACTGAAGCTTTCTTT
CDR3 protein: CASRDSGGTEAFF